This T cell receptor (beta chain) was recorded in a study of blood T cell repertoires in COVID-19 (TCRdb year 2020). Some background on the complete study: Collaborator samples came from the United States, Italy and Spain and covered acute and convalescent phases of COVID-19. The prospective study material was composed of cDNA or gDNA derived from T cells, B-cell-depleted T cells, or PBMCs. Subjects who had been exposed to COVID-19, were actively infected with it, or had recovered from it provided the deeply sampled blood TCRbeta repertoires that made up the dataset. The repertoires were released in a freely available public database intended as a resource for research on the immune response to SARS-CoV-2. The samples were drawn from the first 160 participants of the ongoing ImmuneRACE study and from 950 to 1,500 subjects provided by 6 global collaborators. A de-identified subject ID, COVID-19 status, age in years and sex were almost always included in the sample metadata. Where HLA class I and class II types were available, the types were taken from metadata supplied by the sample provider, not from assay-based typing. What the authors observed across the whole study: The quantity of clinical and demographic metadata differed by source and by participant and was supplied without curation.

Of note for this clone: What this receptor recognizes is not known. No much larger clone is present one base from it, and per-base qualities are unavailable.

Each collaborating institution followed its own protocols to collect whole blood in K2EDTA tubes. For TCRbeta analysis, collaborator samples were shipped as frozen whole blood, as isolated PBMCs, or as DNA extracted from either sample type. Looking up the germline V gene (reference sequence) yields CDR1 GTSNPN and CDR2 SVGIG. V is cut back by 2 bases and J by 1 base, with 12 bases in the junction unmatched. The CDR3 goes from the cysteine to the phenylalanine over 18 residues. Solely the CDR3 DNA is kept, with 54 bases framed from the first base. TCRbeta CDR3 regions were amplified from genomic DNA using the immunoSEQ Assay, a bias-controlled multiplex PCR. The paper's data handling went like this. The number of nucleated cells in each sample was estimated from the amplification of reference gene primers within the assay. To quantify the absolute abundance of each unique TCRbeta CDR3 rearrangement, sequence reads were collapsed and filtered. For each sample, productive Simpson clonality was calculated as the square root of Simpson's diversity index across productive rearrangements. TCRdb took this table from immuneACCESS and kept in-frame rearrangements with V and J called. Such tables lack part of the clones; where checked against another copy, unresolved V genes explain under half of the gap, and the rest is unexplained. From that table come the V and J calls and clone size; the DNA was used to work out D and trimming. The sample table records approximately 270,000 clones; 75% to 90% of these occur just once. The ten largest make up under 0.95% of the sample.

The receptor chain draws on TRBV30 and TRBJ2-4; TRBD2 agrees with 9 junctional bases. Sequencing was done on a sample of peripheral blood. The source is a man younger than 45 with acute or convalescent COVID-19. The base sequence is TGTGCCTGGAGTAGTCGGCTAGCGGGGAGCACGGCCAAAAACATTCAGTACTTC. Its protein is CAWSSRLAGSTAKNIQYF.